This T cell receptor (beta chain) was captured in a study of blood T cell repertoires in COVID-19. Study-level background: Samples came from the United States, Italy and Spain, spanning acute and convalescent COVID-19.

In the original processing: For nucleated cells, counts were estimated from reference gene primer amplification. The table came from immunoSEQ multiplex PCR; TCRdb's copy has only in-frame clones and leaves some out. The V and J calls and the clone size are those of that table, but D and trimming were determined from the DNA. The repertoire has under 300,000 clones, 83% of them found once; the top ten carry roughly a tenth. CDR3 length: 13 amino acids. Trimming cost V 5 bases and J 5 bases, with 12 bases left between them. In germline, CDR1 is MDHEN, CDR2 SYDVKM. The source of this sequence is a woman between 45 and 65 years old who had recovered from COVID-19. The chain couples TRBV28 to TRBJ1-2; weak D call: TRBD1 (5 bases). The source material was peripheral blood. The DNA of the CDR3 is TGTGCCAGCAGTACCCCGACAGCGTATGGCTACACCTTC. Protein sequence: CASSTPTAYGYTF.